This record covers a single TCR beta chain. This specimen belongs to a study of blood T cell repertoires in COVID-19. Study summary: Samples came from the United States, Italy and Spain, spanning acute and convalescent COVID-19. PBMCs, B-cell-depleted T cells, or T cells were the source of the cDNA or gDNA that made up the material.

This CDR3 comprises 15 residues. Germline CDR1 reads MDHEN; CDR2 reads SYDVKM. The V gene end was trimmed by 2 bases and the J gene end by 4 bases; junction bases not matched to a gene: 7. Authors' analysis steps: Estimation of nucleated cell counts relied on the amplification of reference gene primers. Clones were sequenced by immunoSEQ multiplex PCR, and TCRdb holds only the in-frame ones, with some missing. Clone size and V and J calls were adopted from that table, with D and trimming inferred from the DNA. The repertoire holds some 120,000 clones, with more than 75% as singletons. This sequence was found in a man in his fifties or sixties with acute or convalescent COVID-19. Sequences were obtained from peripheral blood. The genes are TRBV28 and TRBJ1-1, with 7 bases matching TRBD1. The CDR3 loop is CASSLGGGWSTEAFF. DNA for the CDR3: TGTGCCAGCAGTTTAGGAGGGGGCTGGAGCACTGAAGCTTTCTTT.